What follows describes a single T cell receptor (beta chain). Its antigen is unidentified. V lost 4 bases, J lost 2 bases, and 5 bases stayed unmatched. The length of the CDR3 is 13 residues. Per germline, CDR1 SQVTM and CDR2 ANQGSEA. The data were taken from a study of T cell responses to AZD1222 COVID-19 vaccine. Generated by immunoSEQ multiplex PCR, the TCRdb table keeps only in-frame clones and is missing some. The sample contains 140,000 to 150,000 clones, under 95% of which appear only once. Study findings and constraints: Dominant at 160-218 and 743-854, vaccine-associated CD4 TCRs also spanned spike. AZD1222 recipients seropositive at baseline numbered only six. Repertoires were obtained only post-peak T cell response. The donor cohort was predominantly white British with a female majority, and clonal diversity may have been underestimated.

This receptor was taken from an adult in good health. Sequenced material: peripheral blood, taken on day 0 of AZD1222 vaccination. The chain joins TRBV29-1 to TRBJ2-7; the match to TRBD2 covers 7 bases. For the CDR3, the DNA is TGCAGCGTTGGGGCTAGCGGACCCTACGAGCAGTACTTC. Its protein is CSVGASGPYEQYF.